These 29 T cell receptor beta chains originate from one sample sequenced in a study of cytomegalovirus exposure and HLA in healthy donors. 13 Jbeta primers and 60 Vbeta primers were used for the PCR. The repertoire was sequenced with immunoSEQ multiplex PCR; TCRdb's copy has only in-frame clones and lacks some. The table includes around 160,000 clones, 65% to 70% detected once. The sequenced sample consisted of PBMCs. These receptors were obtained from a woman aged 18-35 years in good health and CMV-seropositive.

The CDR3 spells CASSPLAGGPLDTQYF. The CDR3 nucleotides read TGTGCCAGCAGCCCTCTAGCGGGAGGGCCTCTGGATACGCAGTATTTT. This chain joins TRBV14 and TRBJ2-3, with TRBD2 identical over 12 bases. V lost 4 bases, J lost 6 bases, and 8 bases stayed unmatched. The V gene's germline CDR1 is SGHDN and CDR2 FVKESK. The CDR3 is 16 residues long.

This chain links TRBV9 with TRBJ1-1; D gene ambiguous. The germline V gene encodes CDR1 SGDLS and CDR2 YYNGEE. V was cut by 0 bases and J by 0 bases, with 9 bases left in between. The CDR3 length is 15 residues. In nucleotides, the CDR3 is TGTGCCAGCAGCGTAGTACACACATTGAACACTGAAGCTTTCTTT. Its protein product is CASSVVHTLNTEAFF.

Only a few counts were recorded for this clone. The chain carries TRBV4-1 and TRBJ1-1; D is unresolved. The germline gives CDR1 MGHRA, CDR2 YSYEKL. The CDR3 extends over 15 amino acids. Trimming cost V 4 bases and J 1 base, with 13 bases left between them. The CDR3 protein is CASSPWTGENTEAFF. The CDR3 DNA is TGCGCCAGCAGCCCCTGGACCGGGGAGAACACTGAAGCTTTCTTT.

This clone was seen more than once but under ten times. The chain couples TRBV5-1 to TRBJ1-4; the D is unclear. Looked up from germline, CDR1 is SGHRS and CDR2 is YFSETQ. The germline V and J ends were trimmed by 2 bases and 8 bases, with 13 bases remaining between them. This CDR3 is built from 14 residues. This chain's CDR3 is CASSFVGEREKLFF. The CDR3 DNA is TGCGCCAGCAGCTTCGTCGGGGAACGGGAAAAACTGTTTTTT.

V and J are TRBV5-1 and TRBJ2-7, with 7 bases matching TRBD2. J lost 2 bases, V lost 1 base, and 3 bases had no gene match. CDR3 size: 14 residues. Germline lookup yields CDR1 SGHRS and CDR2 YFSETQ. CDR3 DNA: TGCGCCAGCAGCTTGTCGGGGGGTGCCTACGAGCAGTACTTC. As protein: CASSLSGGAYEQYF.

The rearrangement joins TRBV6-6 to TRBJ2-1, with 9 bases aligning to TRBD1. The germline V gene has CDR1 MNHNY and CDR2 SVGAGI (reference sequence). The CDR3 consists of 15 residues. J was trimmed by 5 bases and V by 2 bases; bases with no gene match: 4. CDR3 coding DNA: TGTGCCAGCAGTTACCCGGGACAGGGAGACAATGAGCAGTTCTTC. This codes for CASSYPGQGDNEQFF.

J is TRBJ2-2 and V is TRBV2; possibly TRBD1 for D (5 bases). The V end was cut by 7 bases, the J end by 3 bases, with 9 bases between. The CDR3 is 13 residues long. The germline gives CDR1 SNHLY, CDR2 FYNNEI. The CDR3 bases are TGTGCCAGCATTCAGGGCTACACCGGGGAGCTGTTTTTT. It is translated as CASIQGYTGELFF.

The chain carries TRBV27 and TRBJ1-2; unclear D gene. Germline CDR1 MNHEY, CDR2 SMNVEV (reference sequence). The length of the CDR3 is 14 residues. Trimming left V 6 bases short and J 0 bases short, with 11 bases between. In nucleotides, the CDR3 is TGTGCCAGCAGCCCCTCGTCTGCTAACTATGGCTACACCTTC. It specifies CASSPSSANYGYTF.

V usage is TRBV7-9 and J usage is TRBJ2-3; 7 nucleotides match TRBD1. Germline loops: CDR1 SEHNR, CDR2 FQNEAQ (reference sequence). Trimming removed 5 bases from V and 7 bases from J; junction bases left unmatched: 18. The CDR3 runs 17 residues. CDR3 region: CASSPNPLGDSINTQYF. The CDR3 DNA reads as TGTGCCAGCAGCCCTAACCCATTGGGGGACAGCATCAATACGCAGTATTTT.

The rearrangement uses TRBV29-1 and TRBJ1-1, with TRBD1 as a possible D gene (6 bases). CDR3 length: 11 residues. CDR1 and CDR2 from the germline V gene are SQVTM and ANQGSEA. V gave up 7 bases and J gave up 7 bases, with 13 bases separating them. CDR3 sequence reads: CSGGTLLEAFF. CDR3 nucleotide sequence: TGCAGCGGAGGGACATTACTTGAAGCTTTCTTT. The complete variable domain, with remaining parts taken from reference TRBV29-1 and TRBJ1-1, reads SAVISQKPSRDICQRGTSLTIQCQVDSQVTMMFWYRQQPGQSLTLIATANQGSEATYESGFVIDKFPISRPNLTFSTLTVSNMSPEDSSIYLCSGGTLLEAFFGQGTRLTVV.

This clone came up a few times. This chain links TRBV28 with TRBJ1-3, with 7 bases lining up with TRBD1. Trimming at V came to 5 bases and at J to 0 bases, leaving 7 bases not matched to a gene. The V gene's germline CDR1 is MDHEN and CDR2 SYDVKM. This CDR3 spans 16 amino acids. CDR3 residues: CASSVHQGGSGNTIYF. The CDR3 DNA reads TGTGCCAGCAGTGTCCATCAGGGGGGCTCTGGAAACACCATATATTTT.

This sequence joins TRBV4-1 and TRBJ2-2, with 10 bases fitting TRBD1. J gave up 2 bases and V 3 bases, and 3 bases lay outside the gene matches. This CDR3 spans 16 amino acids. Germline V lookup: CDR1 MGHRA, CDR2 YSYEKL. This chain's CDR3 is CASSQDRGINTGELFF. In DNA, the CDR3 is TGCGCCAGCAGCCAGGACAGGGGGATTAACACCGGGGAGCTGTTTTTT.

The V call is TRBV27, the J call TRBJ1-1; TRBD1 is a possible D gene (6 bases). The CDR3 is made up of 15 amino acids. The V and J ends lost 6 bases and 8 bases respectively, with 22 bases between them. Germline V gene data show CDR1 as MNHEY and CDR2 as SMNVEV (reference sequence). CDR3: CASRPDKGVWSEAFF. CDR3 nucleotide sequence: TGTGCCAGCAGGCCGGATAAGGGGGTATGGTCCGAAGCTTTCTTT.

The chain carries TRBV5-1 and TRBJ2-1; TRBD2 matches at 10 bases. The CDR3 consists of 15 residues. The ends lost 0 bases at V and 6 bases at J; junction bases unmatched: 3. Germline V gene data show CDR1 as SGHRS and CDR2 as YFSETQ. As DNA, the CDR3 is TGCGCCAGCAGCTTGGCCGGGACTAGCGTCAATGAGCAGTTCTTC. It specifies CASSLAGTSVNEQFF.

This chain joins TRBV19 and TRBJ2-1; 13 bases are shared with TRBD2. This CDR3 has 15 amino acids. The ends lost 4 bases at V and 5 bases at J; junction bases unmatched: 2. Germline-derived CDR1 and CDR2 are LNHDA and SQIVND (reference sequence). The CDR3 loop is CASSTTSGGNNEQFF. As DNA, the CDR3 is TGTGCCAGTAGTACGACTAGCGGGGGGAACAATGAGCAGTTCTTC. Filled out from reference TRBV19 and TRBJ2-1, the complete variable domain reads DGGITQSPKYLFRKEGQNVTLSCEQNLNHDAMYWYRQDPGQGLRLIYYSQIVNDFQKGDIAEGYSVSREKKESFPLTVTSAQKNPTAFYLCASSTTSGGNNEQFFGPGTRLTVL.

This clone occurred once. The chain is built from TRBV7-9 and TRBJ2-5; weak D call: TRBD2 (6 bases). Trimming pared 0 bases from V and 11 bases from J, leaving 19 bases between. The CDR3 spans 15 residues. From germline, CDR1 is SEHNR and CDR2 FQNEAQ (reference sequence). As DNA, the CDR3 is TGTGCCAGCAGCTTAGCTGACTCCGGTTCTCGGGAGCAGTACTTC. Its protein is CASSLADSGSREQYF.

The chain combines TRBV27 with TRBJ2-7; TRBD2 agrees at 13 bases. Germline lookup yields CDR1 MNHEY and CDR2 SMNVEV (reference sequence). The CDR3 runs 16 residues. J was trimmed by 3 bases and V by 5 bases; bases with no gene match: 7. The CDR3 spells CASSLRTSGGLYEQYF. The CDR3 bases are TGTGCCAGCAGTCTCCGGACTAGCGGGGGTCTCTACGAGCAGTACTTC.

The chain couples TRBV7-3 to TRBJ2-1; TRBD2 matches at 11 bases. The CDR3 spans 17 residues. The V and J ends lost 4 bases and 0 bases, in that order; junction bases with no gene match: 5. The germline V gene has CDR1 SGHTA and CDR2 FQGTGA. The CDR3 DNA is TGTGCCAGCAGCTCCGCTAGCGGGAGGCTCTCCTACAATGAGCAGTTCTTC. Amino acids: CASSSASGRLSYNEQFF.

The V gene is TRBV6-5, the J gene TRBJ1-1; TRBD1 agrees at 7 bases. J gave up 2 bases and V 6 bases, and 9 bases lay outside the gene matches. The CDR3 has 15 amino acids. Germline-derived CDR1 and CDR2 are MNHEY and SVGAGI. CDR3 protein: CASRHVGTVNTEAFF. The CDR3 DNA is TGTGCCAGCAGACACGTGGGGACAGTCAACACTGAAGCTTTCTTT.

The V call is TRBV9, the J call TRBJ2-7; TRBD1 might be the D (5 bases). V gave up 0 bases and J gave up 2 bases, with 18 bases separating them. The CDR3 is 17 residues long. The germline CDR1 and CDR2 sequences are SGDLS and YYNGEE. CDR3 region: CASSVALGARATYEQYF. The CDR3 region has the DNA TGTGCCAGCAGCGTAGCCCTTGGAGCCAGGGCAACCTACGAGCAGTACTTC.

This clone has more than one count but fewer than ten. The chain is built from TRBV19 and TRBJ2-3, with D uncertain. This CDR3 contains 14 residues. V was trimmed by 10 bases and J by 1 base, leaving 15 bases between them. CDR1 and CDR2 (germline): LNHDA, SQIVND (reference sequence). The CDR3 coding sequence is TGTGCCACCGCATTGAGGTCTGGCACAGATACGCAGTATTTT. Translated: CATALRSGTDTQYF.

The V call is TRBV25-1, the J call TRBJ1-5, with no clear D. The CDR3 length is 13 residues. Between the trimmed V and J ends, which lost 3 bases and 4 bases, there was a span of 7 bases. Germline lookup yields CDR1 MGHDK and CDR2 SYGVNS. The CDR3 nucleotides are TGTGCCAGCAGTGACCACACGAATCAGCCCCAGCATTTT. This encodes CASSDHTNQPQHF.

This clone was counted once. The J gene is TRBJ2-7, the V gene TRBV4-2; 7 nucleotides match TRBD2. CDR1 is LGHNA and CDR2 is YNFKEQ in the germline V gene. The CDR3 totals 16 residues. V lost 1 base to trimming and J lost 2 bases; unmatched junction nucleotides: 8. CDR3 in amino acids: CASSQGASGATYEQYF. CDR3 DNA: TGTGCCAGCAGCCAAGGAGCTAGCGGTGCAACCTACGAGCAGTACTTC.

This chain connects TRBV5-8 to TRBJ2-3, with TRBD1 identical over 8 bases. J was trimmed by 0 bases and V by 3 bases; bases with no gene match: 3. CDR3 length: 15 residues. Germline CDR1 is SGHTS and CDR2 is YDEGEE. CDR3 bases: TGTGCCAGCAGCTGGGGACAGGCTAGCACAGATACGCAGTATTTT. Protein sequence: CASSWGQASTDTQYF.

The chain combines TRBV10-3 with TRBJ2-5; 9 bases line up with TRBD2. V trimming: 6 bases; J trimming: 4 bases; junction bases outside the gene matches: 6. CDR1 and CDR2 from the germline V gene are ENHRY and SYGVKD. The CDR3 runs 14 residues. As DNA, the CDR3 is TGTGCCATCAGCGGGGCGGGGGGGCCAGAGACCCAGTACTTC. It specifies CAISGAGGPETQYF.

The rearrangement uses TRBV10-2 and TRBJ2-6; 12 bases line up with TRBD1. The V and J ends lost 0 bases and 3 bases, in that order; junction bases with no gene match: 6. Per the germline V gene, CDR1 is WSHSY and CDR2 is SAAADI. CDR3 length equals 19 residues. Here the CDR3 DNA reads TGCGCCAGCAGTGAGTCGACCGGGACAGGGGGCGTTGGGGCCAACGTCCTGACTTTC. It specifies CASSESTGTGGVGANVLTF.

The J gene is TRBJ2-5, the V gene TRBV7-2, with 8 bases fitting TRBD2. The CDR3 is made up of 16 amino acids. CDR1 and CDR2 from the germline V gene are SGHTA and FQGNSA. Trimming took 4 bases from V and 9 from J; bases not matched to a gene: 16. Here the CDR3 DNA reads TGTGCCAGCAGCTACCCGGGACTAGGGGGGGGATGGGCCCAGTACTTC. Translation: CASSYPGLGGGWAQYF.

The V and J genes are TRBV19 and TRBJ1-1, with 10 bases identical to TRBD1. The CDR3 is 12 amino acids. Trimming took 6 bases from V and 5 from J; bases not matched to a gene: 0. Germline CDR1 LNHDA, CDR2 SQIVND (reference sequence). The CDR3 coding sequence is TGTGCCAGTAGGGGACAGGGGACTGAAGCTTTCTTT. It is translated as CASRGQGTEAFF. Full variable domain (missing parts from reference TRBV19 and TRBJ1-1): DGGITQSPKYLFRKEGQNVTLSCEQNLNHDAMYWYRQDPGQGLRLIYYSQIVNDFQKGDIAEGYSVSREKKESFPLTVTSAQKNPTAFYLCASRGQGTEAFFGQGTRLTVV.

The chain's CDR3 is CASSNLAGGLEQYF. CDR3 nucleotide sequence: TGTGCCAGTAGTAACCTAGCGGGAGGTTTGGAGCAGTACTTC. The V and J genes are TRBV19 and TRBJ2-7, with 11 bases matching TRBD2. Trimming at V came to 4 bases and at J to 7 bases, leaving 6 bases not matched to a gene. The germline CDR1 and CDR2 sequences are LNHDA and SQIVND (reference sequence). The CDR3 totals 14 residues.